The entry that follows covers one T cell receptor beta chain sequence. The data originate from a study of technical replicates of blood from a few donors. Per the germline V gene, CDR1 is LGHNA and CDR2 is YSLEER. This CDR3 is 16 amino acids long. Deletions cut 0 bases from V and 10 bases from J, with 19 bases between. Profiled with immunoSEQ multiplex PCR; TCRdb holds only in-frame clones, not every one. The sample includes about 63,000 clones, roughly 86% of them seen just once. The TCR originated in a human donor in good health. Some clones in this sample may be carry-over from other donors' samples. The chain combines TRBV4-3 with TRBJ2-1, with a tentative D call TRBD1 (7 bases). Sequenced material: PBMCs. The CDR3 here is CASSQDLEGAPYEQFF. The DNA of the CDR3 is TGCGCCAGCAGCCAAGATTTGGAGGGGGCCCCCTACGAGCAGTTCTTC.